Sequencing of this TCR beta chain was carried out in a study of blood T cell repertoires in COVID-19. Study-level information: Sites across the United States, Italy and Spain contributed samples from acute and convalescent COVID-19.

The V and J ends lost 6 bases and 0 bases, in that order; junction bases with no gene match: 4. This CDR3 contains 14 residues. CDR1 and CDR2 from the germline V gene are MNHEY and SVGEGT. TCRdb's table, derived via immunoSEQ multiplex PCR, lists solely in-frame clones and lacks some. The table includes 55,000 or so clones, 60% to 85% detected once. Sequencing was performed on peripheral blood. This TCR was sampled from a man under 40 with COVID-19, enrolled during active disease. The chain links TRBV6-2 or TRBV6-3 to TRBJ1-2; TRBD1 aligns across 7 bases. The CDR3 bases are TGTGCCAGCAGCCGAGACAGGGCTAACTATGGCTACACCTTC. Residues: CASSRDRANYGYTF.